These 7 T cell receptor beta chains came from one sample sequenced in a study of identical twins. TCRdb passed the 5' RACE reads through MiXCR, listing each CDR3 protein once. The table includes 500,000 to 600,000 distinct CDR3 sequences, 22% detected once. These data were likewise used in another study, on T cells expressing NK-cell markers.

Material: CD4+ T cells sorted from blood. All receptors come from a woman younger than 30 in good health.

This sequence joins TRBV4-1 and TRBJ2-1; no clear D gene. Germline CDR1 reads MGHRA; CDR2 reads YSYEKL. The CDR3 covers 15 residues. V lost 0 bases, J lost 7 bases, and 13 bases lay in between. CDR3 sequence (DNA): TGCGCCAGCAGCCAAGATCTTGGAGTTTGGAATGAGCAGTTCTTC. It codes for CASSQDLGVWNEQFF.

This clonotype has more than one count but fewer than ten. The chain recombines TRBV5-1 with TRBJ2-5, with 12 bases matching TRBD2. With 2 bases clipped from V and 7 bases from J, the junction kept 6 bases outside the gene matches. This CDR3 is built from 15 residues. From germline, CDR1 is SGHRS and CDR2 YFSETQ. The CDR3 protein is CASSLRTSGIGTQYF. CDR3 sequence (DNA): TGCGCCAGCAGCTTAAGGACTAGCGGGATTGGGACCCAGTACTTC. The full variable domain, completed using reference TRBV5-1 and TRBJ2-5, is KAGVTQTPRYLIKTRGQQVTLSCSPISGHRSVSWYQQTPGQGLQFLFEYFSETQRNKGNFPGRFSGRQFSNSRSEMNVSTLELGDSALYLCASSLRTSGIGTQYFGPGTRLLVL.

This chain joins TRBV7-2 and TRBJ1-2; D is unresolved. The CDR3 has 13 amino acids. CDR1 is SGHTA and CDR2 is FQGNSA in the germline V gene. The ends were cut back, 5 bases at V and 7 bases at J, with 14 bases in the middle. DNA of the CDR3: TGTGCCAGCAGCCTACAAACTCCTGGTGGCTACACCTTC. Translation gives CASSLQTPGGYTF.

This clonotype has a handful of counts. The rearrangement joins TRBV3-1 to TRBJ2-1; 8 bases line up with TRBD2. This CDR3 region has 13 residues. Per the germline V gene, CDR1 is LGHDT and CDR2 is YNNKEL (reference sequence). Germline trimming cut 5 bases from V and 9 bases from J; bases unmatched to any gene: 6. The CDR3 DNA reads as TGTGCCAGCAGCTTCAGCGGGGGTAGTGAGCAGTTCTTC. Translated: CASSFSGGSEQFF.

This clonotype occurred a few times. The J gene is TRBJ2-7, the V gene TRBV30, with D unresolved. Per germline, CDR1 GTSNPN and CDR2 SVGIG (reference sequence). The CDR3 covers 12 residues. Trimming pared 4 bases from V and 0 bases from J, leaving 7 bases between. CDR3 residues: CAWMTYSYEQYF. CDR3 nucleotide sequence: TGTGCCTGGATGACGTACTCCTACGAGCAGTACTTC.

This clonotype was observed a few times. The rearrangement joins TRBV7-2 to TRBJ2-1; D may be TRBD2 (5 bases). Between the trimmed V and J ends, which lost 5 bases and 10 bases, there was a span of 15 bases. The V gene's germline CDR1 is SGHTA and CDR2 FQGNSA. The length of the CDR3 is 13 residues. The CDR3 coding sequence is TGTGCCAGCAGCCCGACTATGCTGTCGGAGCAGTTCTTC. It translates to CASSPTMLSEQFF.

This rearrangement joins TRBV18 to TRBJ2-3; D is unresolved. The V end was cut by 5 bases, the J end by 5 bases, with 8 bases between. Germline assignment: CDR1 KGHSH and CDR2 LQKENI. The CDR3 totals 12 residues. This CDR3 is CASSTYGDTQYF. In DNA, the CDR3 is TGTGCCAGCTCAACCTATGGAGATACGCAGTATTTT.